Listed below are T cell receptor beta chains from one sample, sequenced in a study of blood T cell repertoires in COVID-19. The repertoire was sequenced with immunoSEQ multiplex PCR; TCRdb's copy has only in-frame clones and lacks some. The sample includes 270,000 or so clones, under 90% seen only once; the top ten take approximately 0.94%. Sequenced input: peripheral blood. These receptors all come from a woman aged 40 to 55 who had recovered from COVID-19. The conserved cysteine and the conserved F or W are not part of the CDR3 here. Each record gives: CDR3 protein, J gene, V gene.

cdr3_aa: ASSYGLSSGSNEQF
j_call: TRBJ2-1
v_call: TRBV6-2/TRBV6-3

cdr3_aa: ASSIQGMNTEAF
j_call: TRBJ1-1
v_call: TRBV3-1/TRBV3-2

cdr3_aa: ASSLVGLAGESDTQY
j_call: TRBJ2-3
v_call: TRBV7-6

cdr3_aa: ASSSVVSGANVLT
j_call: TRBJ2-6
v_call: TRBV7-9

cdr3_aa: ASTHGVAGVSDTQY
j_call: TRBJ2-3
v_call: TRBV27

cdr3_aa: ASSPNTGNYGYT
j_call: TRBJ1-2
v_call: TRBV11-2

cdr3_aa: AISAPGETQY
j_call: TRBJ2-5
v_call: TRBV10-3

cdr3_aa: ASSYSNQGVGGYT
j_call: TRBJ1-2
v_call: TRBV6-5

cdr3_aa: ASSTGPTNEQY
j_call: TRBJ2-7
v_call: TRBV9

cdr3_aa: ASSLEVTGELF
j_call: TRBJ2-2
v_call: TRBV27

cdr3_aa: AWSVGGKEGEATGELF
j_call: TRBJ2-2
v_call: TRBV30

cdr3_aa: ASSPRATNEKLF
j_call: TRBJ1-4
v_call: TRBV18

cdr3_aa: ATSDFTSGIPSKYNEQF
j_call: TRBJ2-1
v_call: TRBV24-1

cdr3_aa: ARSLGCDRECTDTQY
j_call: TRBJ2-3
v_call: TRBV5-3

cdr3_aa: ASSLKGGGGSNTGELF
j_call: TRBJ2-2
v_call: TRBV11-2

cdr3_aa: ASSPGTGLDEQY
j_call: TRBJ2-7
v_call: TRBV9

cdr3_aa: ASSGTATSTLSYEQY
j_call: TRBJ2-7
v_call: TRBV2

cdr3_aa: ASSSIGQGLNTEAF
j_call: TRBJ1-1
v_call: TRBV27

cdr3_aa: ASSLLSWEQVGELF
j_call: TRBJ2-2
v_call: TRBV6-2/TRBV6-3

cdr3_aa: ASSSTGVYEQY
j_call: TRBJ2-7
v_call: TRBV7-9

cdr3_aa: ASSQEGLAGVTDTQY
j_call: TRBJ2-3
v_call: TRBV3-1/TRBV3-2

cdr3_aa: AGARFDNEQF
j_call: TRBJ2-1
v_call: TRBV6-5

cdr3_aa: ASSILGTSGGVAKNIQY
j_call: TRBJ2-4
v_call: TRBV19

cdr3_aa: ASRGTGLYNEQF
j_call: TRBJ2-1
v_call: TRBV27

cdr3_aa: ASSLGSGEGTYEQY
j_call: TRBJ2-7
v_call: TRBV7-9

cdr3_aa: SARPENIQY
j_call: TRBJ2-4
v_call: TRBV20-1

cdr3_aa: ASSFSSGTSSYNEQF
j_call: TRBJ2-1
v_call: TRBV11-2

cdr3_aa: ASSPGTSGSNEQF
j_call: TRBJ2-1
v_call: TRBV27

cdr3_aa: ASSLSLRDTGELF
j_call: TRBJ2-2
v_call: TRBV5-4

cdr3_aa: ASSQGLAGIYEQY
j_call: TRBJ2-7
v_call: TRBV4-1

cdr3_aa: ASSQVGGYNEQF
j_call: TRBJ2-1
v_call: TRBV3-1/TRBV3-2

cdr3_aa: ASSFSDRGGKNIQY
j_call: TRBJ2-4
v_call: TRBV27

cdr3_aa: ASTPLTGHREETQY
j_call: TRBJ2-5
v_call: TRBV27

cdr3_aa: ASSPRDWLYEQY
j_call: TRBJ2-7
v_call: TRBV7-9

cdr3_aa: ASSQQLAGASTDTQY
j_call: TRBJ2-3
v_call: TRBV21-1

cdr3_aa: ASSARTSSYEQY
j_call: TRBJ2-7
v_call: TRBV2

cdr3_aa: SASPWGTSGIYEQY
j_call: TRBJ2-7
v_call: TRBV20-1

cdr3_aa: ASSYSSNTGELF
j_call: TRBJ2-2
v_call: TRBV18

cdr3_aa: ASSPAGRAGELF
j_call: TRBJ2-2
v_call: TRBV9

cdr3_aa: ATSDPTSTETQY
j_call: TRBJ2-5
v_call: TRBV24-1

cdr3_aa: ASSLADAGAGNSPLH
j_call: TRBJ1-6
v_call: TRBV5-1

cdr3_aa: ASRPTGTGVGEQY
j_call: TRBJ2-7
v_call: TRBV6-5

cdr3_aa: ASSYSGGVGEQY
j_call: TRBJ2-7
v_call: TRBV6-5

cdr3_aa: ASSAGTGDNEQF
j_call: TRBJ2-1
v_call: TRBV5-1

cdr3_aa: ASSLTGSPNTEAF
j_call: TRBJ1-1
v_call: TRBV27

cdr3_aa: ASRSVVEAF
j_call: TRBJ1-1
v_call: TRBV2

cdr3_aa: ASSTPSRGNTQY
j_call: TRBJ2-3
v_call: TRBV6-5

cdr3_aa: ASSIGSRQVNEKLF
j_call: TRBJ1-4
v_call: TRBV19

cdr3_aa: ASSHVPGYNEQF
j_call: TRBJ2-1
v_call: TRBV3-1/TRBV3-2

cdr3_aa: AIRVQGGSTEAF
j_call: TRBJ1-1
v_call: TRBV10-3

cdr3_aa: ASIQGLTEAF
j_call: TRBJ1-1
v_call: TRBV6-5

cdr3_aa: ASSHGTSGSGDTQY
j_call: TRBJ2-3
v_call: TRBV5-1

cdr3_aa: ASSLVSFQETQY
j_call: TRBJ2-5
v_call: TRBV5-1

cdr3_aa: ASSLSTQETQY
j_call: TRBJ2-5
v_call: TRBV12-3/TRBV12-4

cdr3_aa: SVVRDSNTGELF
j_call: TRBJ2-2
v_call: TRBV29-1

cdr3_aa: ASRRAGTSGIEQY
j_call: TRBJ2-7
v_call: TRBV2

cdr3_aa: ASSPRGPGTGSGEQF
j_call: TRBJ2-1
v_call: TRBV7-9

cdr3_aa: ASSQERGALWTSGTEQF
j_call: TRBJ2-1
v_call: TRBV3-1/TRBV3-2

cdr3_aa: ATSDRQGRGQLF
j_call: TRBJ2-2
v_call: TRBV24-1